The clone carrying this TCR beta chain has a count of ten or more. Its antigen is still unknown. This specimen belongs to a study of Graves' ophthalmopathy and Graves' hyperthyroidism. Patients were excluded if they had other autoimmune diseases or uncontrolled infections, and likewise if pregnancy or lactation applied. Symptoms, serum thyroxine and TRAb, thyroid ultrasound, and orbital computed tomography formed the diagnostic basis. The study, taken as a whole, reports: Stable hyperthyroidism and ophthalmopathy were told apart by a 13-signature model, which achieved about 88% sensitivity and nearly 84% specificity.

The V end was cut by 6 bases, the J end by 3 bases, with 17 bases between. Germline loops: CDR1 SGHTA, CDR2 FQGNSA. The CDR3 is made up of 15 amino acids. Amplifying from RNA transcripts, the study obtained TCR beta CDR3 regions. Following a first-round RT-PCR that used HTBI primers, a second-round multiplex PCR was carried out. TCRdb fed the multiplex PCR reads into MiXCR, producing one record per CDR3 protein. The repertoire holds hundreds of thousands of distinct CDR3 sequences, with 15% as singletons. The TCR sequence derives from a woman aged 18-35 years with stable Graves' hyperthyroidism. The source material was peripheral blood. The gene calls are TRBV7-2 and TRBJ1-1; a weak D match, TRBD1 (6 bases). The CDR3, as DNA: TGTGCCAGCAGTCAACGGGGGGGGCGACACACTGAAGCTTTCTTT. This gives the protein CASSQRGGRHTEAFF.